The clone carrying this T cell receptor (beta chain) showed up many times. The antigen remains unidentified. These data originate in a study of T cell repertoires in cytomegalovirus infection. General study findings and limits: Dominating the ex vivo response were TCR beta clonotypes that were CMV-specific and HLA-C-restricted.

TCRdb independently ran MiXCR on the reads; one entry per CDR3 protein. The data hold about 340,000 distinct CDR3 sequences, with around 29% observed a single time. This sample comprised cultured PBMCs, obtained from culture after CMV antigen stimulation. The clonotype was recovered from a human donor in good health (CMV status not recorded). Some clones in this sample may be carry-over from other donors' samples.

CDR3 loop: CASKPRTGGYEQYF. The DNA of the CDR3 is TGTGCCAGCAAACCCCGGACAGGGGGGTACGAGCAGTACTTC. The J gene is TRBJ2-7, the V gene TRBV13; TRBD1 agrees at 10 bases. CDR1 and CDR2 (germline): PRHDT, FYEKMQ (reference sequence). This CDR3 has 14 residues. Trimming removed 7 bases from V and 4 bases from J; junction bases left unmatched: 7.